This T cell receptor beta chain was recovered during a study of identical twins. Study-wide results and caveats: Memory repertoires showed no such pattern, whereas abundant cord blood beta clonotypes carried fewer insertions. Potential partial confounding of zero-insertion analyses by invariant MAIT and iNKT cells was noted. The study drew conclusions from cross-sectional statistical analysis, not from following the same donors.

The CDR3 extends over 12 amino acids. Trimming took 3 bases from V and 11 from J, leaving 12 bases between them. This clonotype appeared a few times. The antigen is not known. TCRdb independently ran MiXCR on the 5' RACE reads; one entry per CDR3 protein. The repertoire holds around 1.7 million distinct CDR3 sequences, with about 31% as singletons. The sequencing input was cord blood. This receptor was taken from a newborn girl in good health. This chain uses TRBV12-3 or TRBV12-4 with TRBJ2-3, with D uncertain. CDR3 loop: CASSFGTTRQYF. The CDR3 DNA follows: TGTGCCAGCAGTTTCGGTACAACACGGCAGTATTTT.